The 31 T cell receptor beta chains below all came from one sample that was sequenced in a study of blood T cells in healthy people across ages. The use of a sample-barcoded 5' primer and a J-beta primer mix characterized a second PCR of about 7 to 12 cycles. From the 5' RACE reads, TCRdb called clonotypes with MiXCR, one entry per CDR3 protein. The table lists about 800,000 distinct CDR3 sequences, around a quarter of them singletons. Separately, the same data were catalogued under a study of T cells of mothers and their children.

Sample: blood. These receptors originate from a boy aged 5 to 17 in good health.

This chain connects TRBV7-3 to TRBJ2-5; 7 positions match TRBD2. Per the germline V gene, CDR1 is SGHTA and CDR2 is FQGTGA. The CDR3 loop spans 14 amino acids. Unmatched junction bases numbered 4, after V lost 1 base and J lost 5 bases. CDR3 sequence reads: CASSLSGGVETQYF. The DNA for the CDR3 is TGTGCCAGCAGCTTAAGCGGGGGAGTTGAGACCCAGTACTTC.

This clonotype was counted a few times. The chain's CDR3 is CASSFRQGTNEKLFF. The CDR3 DNA reads TGTGCCAGCAGCTTCCGACAGGGGACCAATGAAAAACTGTTTTTT. The genes are TRBV9 and TRBJ1-4, with TRBD1 matching 8 bases. The V gene end was trimmed by 4 bases and the J gene end by 5 bases; junction bases not matched to a gene: 7. The CDR3 consists of 15 residues. Looked up from germline, CDR1 is SGDLS and CDR2 is YYNGEE.

This chain joins TRBV29-1 and TRBJ2-4; D not resolved. The ends were cut back, 0 bases at V and 0 bases at J, with 12 bases in the middle. Germline assignment: CDR1 SQVTM and CDR2 ANQGSEA. CDR3 size: 16 residues. CDR3 nucleotide sequence: TGCAGCGTTGAAGATCCGGGCCGAATAGCCAAAAACATTCAGTACTTC. The encoded protein is CSVEDPGRIAKNIQYF.

V is TRBV11-2 and J is TRBJ2-7; D gene ambiguous. Trimming shortened V by 4 bases and J by 2 bases, and 12 bases separated the two germline ends. Germline V gene sequence: CDR1 SGHAT, CDR2 FQNNGV. This CDR3 has 14 residues. The CDR3 DNA sequence: TGTGCCAGCAGCTCCTCCAACCAGCCCTACGAGCAGTACTTC. It is translated as CASSSSNQPYEQYF.

V and J are TRBV6-6 and TRBJ2-7; D is unclear. The CDR3 loop spans 13 amino acids. Germline V lookup: CDR1 MNHNY, CDR2 SVGAGI (reference sequence). The ends were cut back, 2 bases at V and 5 bases at J, with 10 bases in the middle. CDR3 in amino acids: CASSYGQADEQYF. Written as DNA, the CDR3 is TGTGCCAGCAGTTACGGGCAGGCCGACGAGCAGTACTTC.

The table lists this clonotype with a few counts. The junction and the germline gene differ at one end; a read error may be behind it. The V and J genes are TRBV4-3 and TRBJ2-7; D gene unclear. The CDR3 runs to 12 residues. Germline values: CDR1 LGHNA, CDR2 YSLEER. The CDR3 DNA reads TGCGCCAGCAGCCAGGGGTTCTACGGGCAGTACTTC. It encodes CASSQGFYGQYF.

The CDR3 reads CASSPGRQEETQYF. CDR3 nucleotide sequence: TGTGCCAGCAGCCCGGGACGACAAGAAGAGACCCAGTACTTC. This chain uses TRBV14 with TRBJ2-5; D possibly matches TRBD1 or TRBD2 (5 bases each). The CDR3 has 14 amino acids. In germline, CDR1 is SGHDN, CDR2 FVKESK. Trimming shortened V by 4 bases and J by 3 bases, and 12 bases separated the two germline ends.

This clonotype was picked up a small number of times. This rearrangement joins TRBV28 to TRBJ1-2, with 9 nucleotides matching TRBD1. Germline-derived CDR1 and CDR2 are MDHEN and SYDVKM. The ends lost 6 bases at V and 8 bases at J; junction bases unmatched: 16. The CDR3 runs to 16 residues. CDR3 nucleotides: TGTGCCAGCAGCGCCGGGACAGGGTCCCACCTCTTCGGCTACACCTTC. This codes for CASSAGTGSHLFGYTF.

The rearrangement uses TRBV20-1 and TRBJ1-5, with 7 bases matching TRBD1. The junction had 9 bases not matched to a gene; V was cut back by 5 bases and J by 11 bases. CDR1 is DFQATT and CDR2 is SNEGSKA in the germline V gene (reference sequence). The CDR3 spans 12 residues. Written as DNA, the CDR3 is TGCAGTGCTCCTCCAGGAGGGACAGCCCAGCATTTT. This sequence encodes CSAPPGGTAQHF.

The chain has TRBV7-6 and TRBJ1-1, with a tentative D call TRBD1 (6 bases). Germline V gives CDR1 SGHVS, CDR2 FNYEAQ. This CDR3 contains 12 residues. The V end lost 5 bases, the J end lost 8 bases, and 12 bases lay between the germline ends. The CDR3 DNA reads as TGTGCCAGCAGCGCCGTCACAGGGGAAGCTTTCTTT. Its protein product is CASSAVTGEAFF.

The chain uses TRBV28 and TRBJ1-5; D might be TRBD1 (6 bases). Germline V gene sequence: CDR1 MDHEN, CDR2 SYDVKM. The CDR3 consists of 15 residues. Between the trimmed V and J ends, which lost 5 bases and 2 bases, there was a span of 13 bases. Here the CDR3 reads CASSPAGAGNQPQHF. The CDR3 nucleotides are TGTGCCAGCAGTCCGGCAGGGGCTGGCAATCAGCCCCAGCATTTT.

This rearrangement joins TRBV3-1 to TRBJ2-5; D unclear. The V end was cut by 1 base, the J end by 5 bases, with 14 bases between. Germline V gives CDR1 LGHDT, CDR2 YNNKEL (reference sequence). This CDR3 is built from 15 residues. Written as DNA, the CDR3 is TGTGCCAGCAGCCAAGTTGACTTCACCGGGGAGACCCAGTACTTC. This codes for CASSQVDFTGETQYF.

This clonotype was seen only once. The chain recombines TRBV3-1 with TRBJ2-5; 11 bases are a match to TRBD2. With the DNA end fitting TRBJ2-1 better, the J assignment may be wrong. The CDR3 sequence is 18 residues long. Germline CDR1 reads LGHDT; CDR2 reads YNNKEL (reference sequence). The CDR3 nucleotides are TGTGCCAGCAGCCAGTTGGGGACTAGCGGTCACCTGGGGAATGAGCAGTTCTTC. Encoded protein: CASSQLGTSGHLGNEQFF.

The chain has TRBV15 and TRBJ2-1; TRBD1 matches at 11 bases. Germline-derived CDR1 and CDR2 are LNHNV and YYDKDF (reference sequence). The trim removed 3 bases at V and 4 bases at J, leaving 2 bases unmatched. This CDR3 comprises 15 residues. The CDR3 DNA follows: TGTGCCACCAGCAGTGGGACAGGGGGATACAATGAGCAGTTCTTC. Translation: CATSSGTGGYNEQFF.

This clonotype was seen more than once but under ten times. CDR3 loop: CAPRDTGYYEQYF. The CDR3 nucleotides are TGTGCCCCACGGGATACGGGGTACTACGAGCAGTACTTC. This chain uses TRBV7-2 with TRBJ2-7, with D possibly TRBD2 on 5 matching bases. The germline CDR1 and CDR2 sequences are SGHTA and FQGNSA. The germline V and J ends were trimmed by 11 bases and 3 bases, with 17 bases remaining between them. The CDR3 sequence is 13 residues long.

This sequence joins TRBV29-1 and TRBJ2-2; the D call may be TRBD1 or TRBD2 (6 bases each). V lost 5 bases, J lost 3 bases, and 7 bases lay in between. CDR1 is SQVTM and CDR2 is ANQGSEA in the germline V gene. There are 12 residues in the CDR3. The CDR3 loop is CSVRGHTGELFF. DNA for the CDR3: TGCAGCGTTCGGGGGCACACCGGGGAGCTGTTTTTT.

The count of this clonotype is one. The CDR3 coding sequence is TGTGCCAGACCCCCCCAGAGCTCCTACAATGAGCAGTTCTTC. This gives the protein CARPPQSSYNEQFF. J is TRBJ2-1 and V is TRBV12-3 or TRBV12-4; D not certain. The CDR3 runs to 14 residues. V was pared by 9 bases and J by 0 bases, with 12 bases between.

A few counts support this clonotype. The CDR3 DNA follows: TGTGCCAGCAGCCCCGGCGCGGCCCTCTACGAGCAGTACTTC. As protein: CASSPGAALYEQYF. The chain links TRBV11-1 to TRBJ2-7; unclear D gene. Trimming took off 5 bases at V and 3 bases at J, with 14 bases between the two ends. Germline values: CDR1 SGHAT, CDR2 FQDESV (reference sequence). CDR3 length: 14 amino acids.

V and J are TRBV7-9 and TRBJ2-1; 9 bases fit TRBD2. Germline assignment: CDR1 SEHNR and CDR2 FQNEAQ (reference sequence). V gave up 3 bases and J gave up 3 bases; unmatched junction bases: 3. This CDR3 region has 15 residues. DNA for the CDR3: TGTGCCAGCAGCTTCAGCGGGGGGAACTACAATGAGCAGTTCTTC. Its protein product is CASSFSGGNYNEQFF.

The gene calls are TRBV20-1 and TRBJ2-7; 11 bases line up with TRBD2. With V trimmed by 4 bases and J by 3 bases, 5 bases remained unmatched. There are 14 residues in the CDR3. Looked up from germline, CDR1 is DFQATT and CDR2 is SNEGSKA (reference sequence). Written as DNA, the CDR3 is TGCAGTGCTATCAAGGGACTAGCGGACTACGAGCAGTACTTC. This sequence encodes CSAIKGLADYEQYF.

The sample holds a few counts of this clonotype. The chain couples TRBV9 to TRBJ2-3; 9 bases are shared with TRBD2. Germline V gene data show CDR1 as SGDLS and CDR2 as YYNGEE. The V and J ends lost 4 bases and 1 base, in that order; junction bases with no gene match: 22. The CDR3 sequence is 21 residues long. The CDR3 sequence is CASSTHPGTSTNPYGTDTQYF. The DNA for the CDR3 is TGTGCCAGCAGCACCCACCCCGGGACTAGCACCAATCCATACGGCACAGATACGCAGTATTTT.

This clonotype has a handful of counts. V gene TRBV12-3 or TRBV12-4 combines with J gene TRBJ2-7; D unresolved. There are 16 residues in the CDR3. V lost 3 bases and J lost 3, with 18 bases in between. The CDR3 loop is CASSLGFTYPLYEQYF. CDR3 DNA: TGTGCCAGCAGTTTGGGGTTCACGTACCCCCTCTACGAGCAGTACTTC.

The CDR3 reads CASSLVQGITYGYGYTF. CDR3 coding DNA: TGTGCCAGCAGTTTAGTACAGGGTATAACCTATGGCTATGGCTACACCTTC. The chain joins TRBV12-3 or TRBV12-4 to TRBJ1-2; D is possibly TRBD1 (6 bases). This CDR3 has 17 residues. Trimming left V 1 base short and J 4 bases short, with 19 bases between.

This clonotype was seen only a few times. The rearrangement uses TRBV28 and TRBJ2-7; TRBD1 matches 8 bases. The length of the CDR3 is 13 residues. Germline V lookup: CDR1 MDHEN, CDR2 SYDVKM. Trimming took 3 bases from V and 7 from J; bases not matched to a gene: 5. CDR3 sequence: CASSLQGAREQYF. Here the CDR3 DNA reads TGTGCCAGCAGTTTGCAGGGGGCGCGGGAGCAGTACTTC.

The chain carries TRBV28 and TRBJ2-5; 9 nucleotides agree with TRBD1. Germline lookup yields CDR1 MDHEN and CDR2 SYDVKM. V lost 6 bases, J lost 5 bases, and 7 bases stayed unmatched. This CDR3 comprises 14 residues. Here the CDR3 DNA reads TGTGCCAGCAGGATATACAGGGGGCAGGAGACCCAGTACTTC. This codes for CASRIYRGQETQYF.

The rearrangement joins TRBV7-2 to TRBJ1-2; 7 nucleotides align to TRBD1. With V trimmed by 3 bases and J by 6 bases, 7 bases remained unmatched. The germline V gene encodes CDR1 SGHTA and CDR2 FQGNSA. There are 14 residues in the CDR3. For the CDR3, the DNA is TGTGCCAGCAGCTTCCGGGACAGACGAGATGGCTACACCTTC. This translates into CASSFRDRRDGYTF.

This clonotype was detected only a few times. The genes are TRBV6-1 and TRBJ2-2; 10 nucleotides align to TRBD1. The CDR3 has 17 residues. Germline loops: CDR1 MNHNS, CDR2 SASEGT. V lost 6 bases and J lost 6; bases outside the gene matches: 13. CDR3 in amino acids: CASRPGQGLSFSGELFF. CDR3 bases: TGTGCCAGCAGGCCGGGACAGGGGTTGAGTTTTTCCGGGGAGCTGTTTTTT.

In this sample, this clonotype turned up a few times. The J gene is TRBJ2-5, the V gene TRBV29-1; tentative D call: TRBD2 (5 bases). The end of the DNA fits TRBJ2-7 better, so the J call may be wrong. The germline V gene encodes CDR1 SQVTM and CDR2 ANQGSEA. The CDR3 runs 13 residues. DNA of the CDR3: TGCAGCGTTCTGTCCCTAGCAACCTACGAGCAGTACTTC. This encodes CSVLSLATYEQYF.

The rearrangement uses TRBV2 and TRBJ2-3; 8 bases fit TRBD2. Germline V lookup: CDR1 SNHLY, CDR2 FYNNEI. Germline trimming cut 3 bases from V and 2 bases from J; bases unmatched to any gene: 7. This CDR3 is 16 amino acids long. The CDR3 protein is CASSDWGGGTTDTQYF. In DNA, the CDR3 is TGTGCCAGCAGTGATTGGGGCGGGGGGACCACAGATACGCAGTATTTT.

V usage is TRBV3-1 and J usage is TRBJ2-2; D tentatively reads TRBD1 or TRBD2 (5 bases each). Between the trimmed V and J ends, which lost 4 bases and 4 bases, there was a span of 19 bases. Germline CDR1 and CDR2: LGHDT and YNNKEL (reference sequence). This CDR3 has 17 residues. CDR3 protein: CASSLRDPPTGTGELFF. The CDR3 DNA is TGTGCCAGCAGCCTCCGGGACCCTCCAACGGGCACCGGGGAGCTGTTTTTT.

CDR3 residues: CASARTATGTGELFF. DNA for the CDR3: TGCGCCAGCGCCCGGACAGCCACGGGGACCGGGGAGCTGTTTTTT. The chain is built from TRBV5-1 and TRBJ2-2, with D perhaps TRBD1 (6 bases). CDR3 length: 15 amino acids. With 7 bases removed from V and 5 bases from J, the gap between germline ends came to 18 bases. The germline V gene encodes CDR1 SGHRS and CDR2 YFSETQ.